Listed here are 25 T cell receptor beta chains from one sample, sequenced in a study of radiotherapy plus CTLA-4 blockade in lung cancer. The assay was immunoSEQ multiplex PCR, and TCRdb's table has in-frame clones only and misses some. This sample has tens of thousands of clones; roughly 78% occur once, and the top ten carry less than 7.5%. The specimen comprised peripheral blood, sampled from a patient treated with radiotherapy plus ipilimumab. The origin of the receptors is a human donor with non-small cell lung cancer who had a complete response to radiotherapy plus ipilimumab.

This chain's CDR3 is CAWRLAGGGNEQYF. CDR3 sequence (DNA): TGTGCCTGGCGTTTGGCGGGAGGGGGGAACGAGCAGTACTTC. The genes are TRBV30 and TRBJ2-7; 9 bases line up with TRBD2. The CDR3 is 14 residues long. The V gene's germline CDR1 is GTSNPN and CDR2 SVGIG (reference sequence). Germline trimming cut 5 bases from V and 5 bases from J; bases unmatched to any gene: 10. The entire variable domain, with the rest obtained from reference TRBV30 and TRBJ2-7, is as follows: SQTIHQWPATLVQPVGSPLSLECTVEGTSNPNLYWYRQAAGRGLQLLFYSVGIGQISSEVPQNLSASRPQDRQFILSSKKLLLSDSGFYLCAWRLAGGGNEQYFGPGTRLTVT.

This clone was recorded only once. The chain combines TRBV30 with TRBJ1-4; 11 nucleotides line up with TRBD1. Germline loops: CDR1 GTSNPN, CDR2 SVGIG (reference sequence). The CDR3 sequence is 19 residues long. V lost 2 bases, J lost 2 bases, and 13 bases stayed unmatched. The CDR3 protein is CAWSLGQGVFLSTNEKLFF. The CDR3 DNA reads TGTGCCTGGAGTTTGGGACAGGGGGTTTTTTTATCGACTAATGAAAAACTGTTTTTT.

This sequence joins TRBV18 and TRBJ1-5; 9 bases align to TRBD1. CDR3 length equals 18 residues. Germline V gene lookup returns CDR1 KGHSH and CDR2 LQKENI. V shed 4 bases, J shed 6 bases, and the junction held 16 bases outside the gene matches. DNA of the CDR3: TGTGCCAGCTCACGCGATCCGGGACAGGGTGGAGTCGGTCAGCCCCAGCATTTT. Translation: CASSRDPGQGGVGQPQHF.

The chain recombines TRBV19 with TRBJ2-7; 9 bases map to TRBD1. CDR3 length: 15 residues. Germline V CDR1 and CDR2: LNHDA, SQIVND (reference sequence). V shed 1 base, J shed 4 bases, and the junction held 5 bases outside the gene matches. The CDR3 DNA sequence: TGTGCCAGTAGTATAGGTCGGGACAGGGATTACGAGCAGTACGTC. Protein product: CASSIGRDRDYEQYV.

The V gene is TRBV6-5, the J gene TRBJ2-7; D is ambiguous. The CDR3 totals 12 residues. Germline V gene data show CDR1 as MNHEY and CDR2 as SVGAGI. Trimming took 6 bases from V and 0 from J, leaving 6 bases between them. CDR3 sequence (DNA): TGTGCCAGCAGGCTTCACTCCTACGAGCAGTACGTC. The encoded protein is CASRLHSYEQYV.

CDR3 amino acids: CASSPGPGTGPYEQYF. The CDR3, as DNA: TGTGCCAGCAGCCCGGGGCCGGGGACAGGTCCCTACGAGCAGTACTTC. V and J are TRBV7-2 and TRBJ2-7, with 8 bases lining up with TRBD1. Unmatched junction bases numbered 11, after V lost 5 bases and J lost 2 bases. The germline gives CDR1 SGHTA, CDR2 FQGNSA. The CDR3 sequence is 16 residues long. Complete variable domain (other parts from reference TRBV7-2 and TRBJ2-7): GAGVSQSPSNKVTEKGKDVELRCDPISGHTALYWYRQSLGQGLEFLIYFQGNSAPDKSGLPSDRFSAERTGGSVSTLTIQRTQQEDSAVYLCASSPGPGTGPYEQYFGPGTRLTVT.

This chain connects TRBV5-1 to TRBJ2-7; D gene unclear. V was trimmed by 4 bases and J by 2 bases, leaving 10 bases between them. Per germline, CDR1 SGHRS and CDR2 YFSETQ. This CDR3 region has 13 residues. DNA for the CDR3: TGCGCCAGCAGCCTCTCTCCAACCTACGAGCAGTACGTC. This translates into CASSLSPTYEQYV.

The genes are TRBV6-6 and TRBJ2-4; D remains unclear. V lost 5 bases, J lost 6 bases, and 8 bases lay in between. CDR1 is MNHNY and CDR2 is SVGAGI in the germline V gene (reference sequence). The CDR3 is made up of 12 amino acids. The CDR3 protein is CASSPPGNIQYF. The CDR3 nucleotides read TGTGCCAGCAGTCCCCCCGGAAACATTCAGTACTTC.

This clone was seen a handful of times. The CDR3 DNA sequence: TGTGCCATCAGTGAGGAGCCCGGGACAGGGAAATACACCTTC. Its protein is CAISEEPGTGKYTF. This chain uses TRBV10-3 with TRBJ1-2; 9 bases agree with TRBD1. Germline assignment: CDR1 ENHRY and CDR2 SYGVKD. The CDR3 is made up of 14 amino acids. The ends lost 2 bases at V and 11 bases at J; junction bases unmatched: 9.

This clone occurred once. CDR3 bases: TGTGCCAGCAACAGGGAGGGCGAAAAACTGTTTTTT. This codes for CASNREGEKLFF. V and J are TRBV11-3 and TRBJ1-4, with D perhaps TRBD1 (6 bases). Trimming took off 7 bases at V and 8 bases at J, with 11 bases between the two ends. The CDR3 totals 12 residues. Germline V gives CDR1 SGHNT, CDR2 YENEEA.

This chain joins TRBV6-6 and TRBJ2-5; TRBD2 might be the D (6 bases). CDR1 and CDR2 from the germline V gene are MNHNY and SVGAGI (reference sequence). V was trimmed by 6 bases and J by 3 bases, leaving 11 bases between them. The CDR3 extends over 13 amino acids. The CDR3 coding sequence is TGTGCCAGCAGAATCGGGGGTAAAGAGACCCAGTACTTC. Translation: CASRIGGKETQYF.

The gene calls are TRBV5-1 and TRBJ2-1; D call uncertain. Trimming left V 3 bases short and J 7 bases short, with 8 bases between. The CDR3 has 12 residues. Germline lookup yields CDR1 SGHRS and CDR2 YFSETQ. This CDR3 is CASSSPGNEQFF. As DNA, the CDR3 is TGCGCCAGCAGCTCCCCCGGGAATGAGCAGTTCTTC.

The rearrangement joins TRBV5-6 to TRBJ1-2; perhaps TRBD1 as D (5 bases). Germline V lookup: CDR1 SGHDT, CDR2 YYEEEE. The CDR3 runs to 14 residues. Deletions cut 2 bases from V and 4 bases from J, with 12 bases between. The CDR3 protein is CASSFRQTSYGYTF. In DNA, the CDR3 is TGTGCCAGCAGCTTCAGACAGACCTCCTATGGCTACACCTTC.

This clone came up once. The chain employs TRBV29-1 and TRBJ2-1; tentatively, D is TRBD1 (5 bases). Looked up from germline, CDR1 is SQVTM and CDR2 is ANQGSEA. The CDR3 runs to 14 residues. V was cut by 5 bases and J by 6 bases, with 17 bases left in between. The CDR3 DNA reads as TGCAGCGTTACACGGCAGGGTGGTCCCAATGAGCAGTTCTTC. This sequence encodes CSVTRQGGPNEQFF.

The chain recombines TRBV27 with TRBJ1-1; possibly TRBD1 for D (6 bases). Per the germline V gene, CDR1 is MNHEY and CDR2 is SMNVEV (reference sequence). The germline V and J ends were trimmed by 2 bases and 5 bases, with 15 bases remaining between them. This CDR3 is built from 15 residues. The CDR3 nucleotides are TGTGCCAGCAGTTTAAGTCCAGGGGCGTTTACTGAAGCTTTCTTT. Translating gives CASSLSPGAFTEAFF.

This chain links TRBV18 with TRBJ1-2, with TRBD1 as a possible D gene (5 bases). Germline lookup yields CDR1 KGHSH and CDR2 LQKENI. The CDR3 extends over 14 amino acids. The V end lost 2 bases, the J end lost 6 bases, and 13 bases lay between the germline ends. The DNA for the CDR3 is TGTGCCAGCTCACCAGAACCCCAGGGCCATGGCTACACCTTC. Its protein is CASSPEPQGHGYTF.

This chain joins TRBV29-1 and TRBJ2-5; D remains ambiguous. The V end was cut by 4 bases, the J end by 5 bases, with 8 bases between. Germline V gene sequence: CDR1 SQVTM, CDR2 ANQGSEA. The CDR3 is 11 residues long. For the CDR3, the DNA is TGCAGCGTTGGCCCAGCGGAGACCCAGTACTTC. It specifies CSVGPAETQYF. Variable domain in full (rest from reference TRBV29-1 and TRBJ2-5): SAVISQKPSRDICQRGTSLTIQCQVDSQVTMMFWYRQQPGQSLTLIATANQGSEATYESGFVIDKFPISRPNLTFSTLTVSNMSPEDSSIYLCSVGPAETQYFGPGTRLLVL.

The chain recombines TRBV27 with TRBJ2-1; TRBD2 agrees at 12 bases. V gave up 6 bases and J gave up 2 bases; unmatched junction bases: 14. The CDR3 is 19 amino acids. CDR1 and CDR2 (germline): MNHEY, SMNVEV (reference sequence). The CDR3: CASSSGLAGLLITYNEQFF. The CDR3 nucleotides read TGTGCCAGCAGCTCCGGACTAGCGGGACTATTGATTACCTACAATGAGCAGTTCTTC.

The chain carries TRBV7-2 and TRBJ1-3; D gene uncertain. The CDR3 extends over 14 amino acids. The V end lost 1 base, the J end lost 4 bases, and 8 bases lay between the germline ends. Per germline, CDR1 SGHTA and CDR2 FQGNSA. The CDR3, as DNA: TGTGCCAGCAGCTTAGGATCAGAGGGAAACACCATATATTTT. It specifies CASSLGSEGNTIYF. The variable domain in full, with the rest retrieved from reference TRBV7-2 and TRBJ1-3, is GAGVSQSPSNKVTEKGKDVELRCDPISGHTALYWYRQSLGQGLEFLIYFQGNSAPDKSGLPSDRFSAERTGGSVSTLTIQRTQQEDSAVYLCASSLGSEGNTIYFGEGSWLTVV.

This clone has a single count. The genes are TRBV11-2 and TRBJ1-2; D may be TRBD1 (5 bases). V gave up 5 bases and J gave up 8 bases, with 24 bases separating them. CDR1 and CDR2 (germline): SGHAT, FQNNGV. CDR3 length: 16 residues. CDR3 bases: TGTGCCAGCAGCCCCGCAGGGCTGTTCTTATCGTGGGGCTACACCTTC. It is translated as CASSPAGLFLSWGYTF.

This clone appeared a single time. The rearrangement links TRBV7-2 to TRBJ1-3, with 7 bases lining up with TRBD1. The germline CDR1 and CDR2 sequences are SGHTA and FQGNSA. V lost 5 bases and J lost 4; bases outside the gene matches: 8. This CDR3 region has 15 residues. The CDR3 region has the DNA TGTGCCAGCAGCCCCTCTCGACAGGGAGGAAACACCATATATTTT. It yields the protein CASSPSRQGGNTIYF.

Here the CDR3 reads CASSATGEVNYGYTF. For the CDR3, the DNA is TGTGCCAGCAGCGCCACAGGGGAGGTTAACTATGGCTACACCTTC. The chain combines TRBV9 with TRBJ1-2; 7 nucleotides align to TRBD1. This CDR3 is 15 amino acids long. Trimming at V came to 3 bases and at J to 1 base, leaving 6 bases not matched to a gene. Germline CDR1 and CDR2: SGDLS and YYNGEE.

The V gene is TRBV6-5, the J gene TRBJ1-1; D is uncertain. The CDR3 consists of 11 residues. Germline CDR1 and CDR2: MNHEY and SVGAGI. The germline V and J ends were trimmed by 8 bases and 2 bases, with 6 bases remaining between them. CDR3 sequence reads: CASEGNTEAFF. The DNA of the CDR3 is TGTGCCAGCGAGGGTAACACTGAAGCTTTCTTT.

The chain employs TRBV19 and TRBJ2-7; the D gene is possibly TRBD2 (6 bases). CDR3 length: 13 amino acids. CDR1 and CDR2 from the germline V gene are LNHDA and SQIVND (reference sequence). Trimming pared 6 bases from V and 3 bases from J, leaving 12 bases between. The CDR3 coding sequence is TGTGCCAGTAGGGGGGGACCCTACTACGAGCAGTACTTC. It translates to CASRGGPYYEQYF.

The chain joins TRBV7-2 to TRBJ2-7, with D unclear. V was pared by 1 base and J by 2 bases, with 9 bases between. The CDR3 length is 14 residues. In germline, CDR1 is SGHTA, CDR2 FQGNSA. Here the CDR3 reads CASSLGRLTYEQYV. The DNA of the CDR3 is TGTGCCAGCAGCTTAGGCAGGCTAACCTACGAGCAGTACGTC.